This T cell receptor (beta chain) was profiled in a study of T cell responses to AZD1222 COVID-19 vaccine. Whole-study results and caveats: Of spike-specific TCRs, nearly half reportedly target regions left unmutated in variants.

Trimming left V 3 bases short and J 0 bases short, with 6 bases between. The CDR3 is 14 residues long. Germline V gene lookup returns CDR1 MNHEY and CDR2 SMNVEV (reference sequence). Only in-frame clones appear in the TCRdb table, and some are missing; sequencing was by immunoSEQ multiplex PCR. The data hold 100,000 or so clones, with approximately 87% observed a single time. In regard to this clone: The antigen is unknown.

V and J are TRBV27 and TRBJ1-3, with no clear D. The sample here was peripheral blood, taken 28 days after the second AZD1222 dose. This clonotype was obtained from an adult who received the AZD1222 COVID-19 vaccine. This CDR3 reads CASSLASSGNTIYF. The DNA for the CDR3 is TGTGCCAGCAGTTTGGCTTCCTCTGGAAACACCATATATTTT.